This paragraph covers one T cell receptor beta chain sequence. The sample comes from a study of T cell repertoires in cytomegalovirus infection. TCRdb analysed the reads with MiXCR anew, one entry per CDR3 protein. This table holds 250,000 to 300,000 distinct CDR3 sequences, roughly 24% found once. Germline V lookup: CDR1 SEHNR, CDR2 FQNEAQ (reference sequence). There are 17 residues in the CDR3. The ends were cut back, 3 bases at V and 1 base at J, with 17 bases in the middle. The V gene is TRBV7-9, the J gene TRBJ2-3; TRBD2 is a possible D gene (6 bases). The sequencing input was PBMCs. The receptor's source is a human donor in good health (CMV status not recorded). Some clones in this sample may be carry-over from other donors' samples. Here the CDR3 reads CASSFRKGRPGTDTQYF. The CDR3 DNA follows: TGTGCCAGCAGCTTCCGAAAGGGGAGGCCTGGCACAGATACGCAGTATTTT. Full variable domain (missing parts from reference TRBV7-9 and TRBJ2-3): DTGVSQNPRHKITKRGQNVTFRCDPISEHNRLYWYRQTLGQGPEFLTYFQNEAQLEKSRLLSDRFSAERPKGSFSTLEIQRTEQGDSAMYLCASSFRKGRPGTDTQYFGPGTRLTVL.